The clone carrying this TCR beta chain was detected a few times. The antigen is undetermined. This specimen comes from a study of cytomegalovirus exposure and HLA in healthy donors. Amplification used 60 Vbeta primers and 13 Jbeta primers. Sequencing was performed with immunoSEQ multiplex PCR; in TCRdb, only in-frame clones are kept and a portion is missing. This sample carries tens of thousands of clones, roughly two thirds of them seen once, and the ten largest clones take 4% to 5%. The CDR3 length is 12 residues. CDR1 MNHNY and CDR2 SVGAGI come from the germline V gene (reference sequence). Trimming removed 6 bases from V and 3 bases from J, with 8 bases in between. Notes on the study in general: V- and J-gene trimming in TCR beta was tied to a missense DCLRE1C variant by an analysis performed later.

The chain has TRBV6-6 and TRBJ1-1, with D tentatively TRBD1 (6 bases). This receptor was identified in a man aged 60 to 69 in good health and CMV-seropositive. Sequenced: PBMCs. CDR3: CASRQGYTEAFF. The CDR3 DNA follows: TGTGCCAGCAGGCAGGGGTACACTGAAGCTTTCTTT.